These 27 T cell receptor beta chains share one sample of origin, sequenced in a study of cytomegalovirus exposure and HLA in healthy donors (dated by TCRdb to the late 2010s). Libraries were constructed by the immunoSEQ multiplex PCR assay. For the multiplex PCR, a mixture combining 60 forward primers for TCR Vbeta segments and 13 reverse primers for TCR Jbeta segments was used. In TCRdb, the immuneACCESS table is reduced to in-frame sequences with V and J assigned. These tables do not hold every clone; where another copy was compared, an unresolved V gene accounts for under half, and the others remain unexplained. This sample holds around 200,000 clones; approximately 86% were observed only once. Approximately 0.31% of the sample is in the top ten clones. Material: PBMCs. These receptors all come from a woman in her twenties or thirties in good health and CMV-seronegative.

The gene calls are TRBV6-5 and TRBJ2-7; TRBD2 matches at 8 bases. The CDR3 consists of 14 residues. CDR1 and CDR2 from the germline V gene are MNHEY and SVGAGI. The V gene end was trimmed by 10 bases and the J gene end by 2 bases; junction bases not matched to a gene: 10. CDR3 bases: TGTGCCACGCATAGAAGCGGGAGTGCCTACGAGCAGTACTTC. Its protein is CATHRSGSAYEQYF.

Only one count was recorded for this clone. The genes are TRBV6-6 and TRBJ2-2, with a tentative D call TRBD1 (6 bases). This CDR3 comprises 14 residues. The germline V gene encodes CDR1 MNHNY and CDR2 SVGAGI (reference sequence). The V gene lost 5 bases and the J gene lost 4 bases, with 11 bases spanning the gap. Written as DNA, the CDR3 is TGTGCCAGCAGTCAAGCCAGGGGCACCGGGGAGCTGTTTTTT. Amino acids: CASSQARGTGELFF.

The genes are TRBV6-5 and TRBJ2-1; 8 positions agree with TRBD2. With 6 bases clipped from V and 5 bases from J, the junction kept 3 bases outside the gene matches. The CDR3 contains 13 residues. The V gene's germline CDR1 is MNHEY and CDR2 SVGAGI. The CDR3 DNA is TGTGCCAGCAGAAGACTAGCGAACAATGAGCAGTTCTTC. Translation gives CASRRLANNEQFF.

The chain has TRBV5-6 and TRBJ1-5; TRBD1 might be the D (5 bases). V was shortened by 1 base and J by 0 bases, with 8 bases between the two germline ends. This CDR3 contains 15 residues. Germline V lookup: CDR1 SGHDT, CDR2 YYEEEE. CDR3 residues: CASSLSRVSNQPQHF. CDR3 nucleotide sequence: TGTGCCAGCAGCTTGTCCAGGGTTAGCAATCAGCCCCAGCATTTT.

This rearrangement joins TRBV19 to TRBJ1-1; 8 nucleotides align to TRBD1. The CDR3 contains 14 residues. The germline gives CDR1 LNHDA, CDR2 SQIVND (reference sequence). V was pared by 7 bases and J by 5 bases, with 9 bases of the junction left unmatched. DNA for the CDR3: TGTGCCAGTACTAGGGACAGGACGCCGACTGAAGCTTTCTTT. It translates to CASTRDRTPTEAFF.

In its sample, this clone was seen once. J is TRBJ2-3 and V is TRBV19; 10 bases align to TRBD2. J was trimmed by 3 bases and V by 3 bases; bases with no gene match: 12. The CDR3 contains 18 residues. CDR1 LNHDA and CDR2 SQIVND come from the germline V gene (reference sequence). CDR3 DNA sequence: TGTGCCAGTAGTATCTGGTTGGAGCGGGGGGGCCAGACAGATACGCAGTATTTT. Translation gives CASSIWLERGGQTDTQYF.

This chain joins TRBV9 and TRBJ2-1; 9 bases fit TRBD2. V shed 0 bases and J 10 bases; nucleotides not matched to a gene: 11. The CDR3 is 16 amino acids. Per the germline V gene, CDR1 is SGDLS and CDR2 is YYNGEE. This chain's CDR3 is CASSVAPSGNLREQFF. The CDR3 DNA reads TGTGCCAGCAGCGTAGCTCCTAGCGGGAACCTTAGGGAGCAGTTCTTC.

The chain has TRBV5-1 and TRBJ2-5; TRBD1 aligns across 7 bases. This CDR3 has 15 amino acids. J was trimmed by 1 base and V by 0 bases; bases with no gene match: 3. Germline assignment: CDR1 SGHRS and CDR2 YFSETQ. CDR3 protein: CASSLARGPQETQYF. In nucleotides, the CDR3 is TGCGCCAGCAGCTTGGCTAGGGGGCCCCAAGAGACCCAGTACTTC.

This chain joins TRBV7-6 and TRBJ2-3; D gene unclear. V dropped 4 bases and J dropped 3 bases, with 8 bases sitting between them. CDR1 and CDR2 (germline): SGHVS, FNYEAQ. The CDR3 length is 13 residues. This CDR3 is CASSYFGTDTQYF. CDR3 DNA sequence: TGTGCCAGCAGCTACTTCGGGACAGATACGCAGTATTTT.

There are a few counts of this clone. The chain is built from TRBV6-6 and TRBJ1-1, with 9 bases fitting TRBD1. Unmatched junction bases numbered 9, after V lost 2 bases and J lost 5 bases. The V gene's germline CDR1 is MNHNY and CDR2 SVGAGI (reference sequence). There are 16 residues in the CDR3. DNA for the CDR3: TGTGCCAGCAGTTACCCGGGACAGGGTGGAGGGACTGAAGCTTTCTTT. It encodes CASSYPGQGGGTEAFF.

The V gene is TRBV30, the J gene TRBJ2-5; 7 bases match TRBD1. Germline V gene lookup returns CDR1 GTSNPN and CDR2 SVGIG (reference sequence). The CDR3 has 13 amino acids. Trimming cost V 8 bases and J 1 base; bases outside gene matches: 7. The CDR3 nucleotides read TGTGCCGCTGCCGGGACAGCCCAAGAGACCCAGTACTTC. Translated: CAAAGTAQETQYF.

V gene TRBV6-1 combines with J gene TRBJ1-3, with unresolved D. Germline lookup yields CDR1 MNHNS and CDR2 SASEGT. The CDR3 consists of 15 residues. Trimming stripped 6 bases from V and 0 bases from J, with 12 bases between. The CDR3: CASRSTRPSGNTIYF. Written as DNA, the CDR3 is TGTGCCAGCAGATCGACTCGCCCCTCTGGAAACACCATATATTTT.

CDR3 coding DNA: TGTGCCAGCAGCACGGACAGGGGGACTGAAGCTTTCTTT. This gives the protein CASSTDRGTEAFF. The chain joins TRBV7-2 to TRBJ1-1; 10 bases agree with TRBD1. Germline V lookup: CDR1 SGHTA, CDR2 FQGNSA. The trim removed 5 bases at V and 5 bases at J, leaving 2 bases unmatched. The CDR3 runs to 13 residues.

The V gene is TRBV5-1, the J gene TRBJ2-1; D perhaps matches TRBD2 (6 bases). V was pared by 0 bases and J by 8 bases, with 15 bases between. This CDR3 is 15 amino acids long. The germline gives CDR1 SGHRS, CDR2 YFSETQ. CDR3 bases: TGCGCCAGCAGCTTGGATGCGGGACCCCTGGATGAGCAGTTCTTC. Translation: CASSLDAGPLDEQFF.

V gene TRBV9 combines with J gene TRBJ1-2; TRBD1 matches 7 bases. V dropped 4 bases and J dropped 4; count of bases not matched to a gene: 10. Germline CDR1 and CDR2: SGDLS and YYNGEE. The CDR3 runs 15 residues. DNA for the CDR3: TGTGCCAGCAGCCCCGGGGACAGCCGGAGCTATGGCTACACCTTC. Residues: CASSPGDSRSYGYTF.

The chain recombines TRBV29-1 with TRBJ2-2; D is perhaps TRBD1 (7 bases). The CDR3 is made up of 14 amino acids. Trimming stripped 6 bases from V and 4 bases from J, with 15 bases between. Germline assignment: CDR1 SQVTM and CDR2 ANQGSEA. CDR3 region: CSVAHRGGTGELFF. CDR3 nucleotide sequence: TGCAGCGTAGCGCACAGGGGAGGCACCGGGGAGCTGTTTTTT.

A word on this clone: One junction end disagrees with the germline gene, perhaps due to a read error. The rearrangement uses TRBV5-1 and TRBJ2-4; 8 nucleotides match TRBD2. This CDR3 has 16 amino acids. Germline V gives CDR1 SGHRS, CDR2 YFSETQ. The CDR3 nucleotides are TGCGCCAGCAGCAGAGCGGGAGCAGTGTCCAAAAACAGTCAGTACTTC. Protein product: CASSRAGAVSKNSQYF.

In DNA, the CDR3 is TGTGCCAGCAGCTTAGGACAGGGGACCCAGTACTTC. As protein: CASSLGQGTQYF. J is TRBJ2-5 and V is TRBV7-9; 7 nucleotides match TRBD1. Germline V gene lookup returns CDR1 SEHNR and CDR2 FQNEAQ (reference sequence). This CDR3 has 12 residues. V shed 1 base, J shed 7 bases, and the junction held 0 bases outside the gene matches.

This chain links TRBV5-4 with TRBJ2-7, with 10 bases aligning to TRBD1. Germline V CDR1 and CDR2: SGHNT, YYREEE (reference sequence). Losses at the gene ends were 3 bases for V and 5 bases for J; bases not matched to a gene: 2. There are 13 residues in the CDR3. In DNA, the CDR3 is TGTGCCAGCAGCTGGGACAGGGGCCACGAGCAGTACTTC. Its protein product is CASSWDRGHEQYF.

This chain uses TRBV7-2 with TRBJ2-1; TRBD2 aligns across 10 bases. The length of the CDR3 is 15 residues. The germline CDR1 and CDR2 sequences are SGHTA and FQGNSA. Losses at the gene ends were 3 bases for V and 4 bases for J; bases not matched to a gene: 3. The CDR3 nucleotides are TGTGCCAGCAGCTTCGGACTAGCGGAGTACAATGAGCAGTTCTTC. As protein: CASSFGLAEYNEQFF.

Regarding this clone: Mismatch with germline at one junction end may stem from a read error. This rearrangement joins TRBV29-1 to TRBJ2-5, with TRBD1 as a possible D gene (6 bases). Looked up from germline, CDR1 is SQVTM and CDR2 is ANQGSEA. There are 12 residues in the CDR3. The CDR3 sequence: CSATGHQETQYF. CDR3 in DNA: TGCAGCGCCACGGGACACCAGGAGACCCAGTACTTC.

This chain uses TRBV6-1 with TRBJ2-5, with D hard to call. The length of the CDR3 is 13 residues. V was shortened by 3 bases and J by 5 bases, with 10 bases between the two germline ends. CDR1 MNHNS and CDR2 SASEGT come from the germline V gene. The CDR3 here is CASSEIDMETQYF. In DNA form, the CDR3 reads TGTGCCAGCAGTGAGATTGACATGGAGACCCAGTACTTC.

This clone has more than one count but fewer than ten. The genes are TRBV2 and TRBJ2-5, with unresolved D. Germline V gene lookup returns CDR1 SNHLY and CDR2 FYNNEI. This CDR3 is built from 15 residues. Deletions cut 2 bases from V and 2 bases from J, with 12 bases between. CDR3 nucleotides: TGTGCCAGCAGTGAAAATCGTGACTCACAAGAGACCCAGTACTTC. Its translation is CASSENRDSQETQYF.

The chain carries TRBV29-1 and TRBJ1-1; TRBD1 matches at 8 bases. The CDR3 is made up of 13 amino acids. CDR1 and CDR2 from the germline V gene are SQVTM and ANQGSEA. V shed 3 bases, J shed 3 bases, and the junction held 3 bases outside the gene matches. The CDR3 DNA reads TGCAGCGTTGACGAGACAGGGGACACTGAAGCTTTCTTT. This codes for CSVDETGDTEAFF.

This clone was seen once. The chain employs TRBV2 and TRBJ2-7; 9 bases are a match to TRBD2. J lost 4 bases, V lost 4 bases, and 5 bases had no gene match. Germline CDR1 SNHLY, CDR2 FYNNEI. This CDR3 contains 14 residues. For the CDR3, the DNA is TGTGCCAGCAGTGCCTCGGGACTAGCTTACGAGCAGTACTTC. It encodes CASSASGLAYEQYF.

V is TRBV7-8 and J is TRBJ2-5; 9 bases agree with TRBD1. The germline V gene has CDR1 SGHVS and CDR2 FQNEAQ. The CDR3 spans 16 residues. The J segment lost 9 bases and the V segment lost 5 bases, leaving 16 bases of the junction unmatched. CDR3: CASSPKPGTGPGAQYF. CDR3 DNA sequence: TGTGCCAGCAGCCCTAAACCCGGGACAGGGCCCGGGGCCCAGTACTTC.

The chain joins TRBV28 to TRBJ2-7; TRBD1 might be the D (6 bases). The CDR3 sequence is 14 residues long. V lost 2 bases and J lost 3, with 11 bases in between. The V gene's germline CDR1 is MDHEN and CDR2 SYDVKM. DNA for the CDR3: TGTGCCAGCAGTTTAAGGGACAACCTCTACGAGCAGTACTTC. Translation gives CASSLRDNLYEQYF.